Following are 27 T cell receptor beta chains from one sample sequenced in a study of T-cell reconstitution after alpha-beta-depleted transplantation in children. Construction of the TCRbeta library involved unique molecular identifiers. In TCRdb, the PCR reads were re-called with MiXCR into one record per CDR3 protein. The table has more than 90,000 distinct CDR3 sequences, about a tenth seen once. Sequenced here: PBMCs, sampled before TCRalphabeta/CD19-depleted stem cell transplant. The receptors stem from a boy aged 2 to 10 with acute lymphoblastic leukemia, due to receive a stem cell transplant.

This clonotype was counted at least ten times. This rearrangement joins TRBV5-1 to TRBJ2-7; 7 bases line up with TRBD2. The junction had 12 bases not matched to a gene; V was cut back by 0 bases and J by 9 bases. Germline V CDR1 and CDR2: SGHRS, YFSETQ. The CDR3 runs to 15 residues. The CDR3 here is CASSLVGALADGQYF. CDR3 in DNA: TGCGCCAGCAGCTTGGTCGGAGCGCTAGCGGACGGGCAGTACTTC.

This clonotype was detected ten times or more. The gene calls are TRBV18 and TRBJ2-1; D is unresolved. The V end lost 4 bases, the J end lost 5 bases, and 6 bases lay between the germline ends. Germline-derived CDR1 and CDR2 are KGHSH and LQKENI. The length of the CDR3 is 12 residues. The DNA of the CDR3 is TGTGCCAGCTCACTCAGAGACAATGAGCAGTTCTTC. Amino acids: CASSLRDNEQFF.

This clonotype was counted a few times. The chain couples TRBV27 to TRBJ2-7; no definite D call. CDR3 length: 13 amino acids. The germline V and J ends were trimmed by 8 bases and 2 bases, with 13 bases remaining between them. Germline assignment: CDR1 MNHEY and CDR2 SMNVEV (reference sequence). CDR3 amino acids: CASESDVPYEQYF. The CDR3, as DNA: TGTGCCAGCGAGTCGGACGTCCCCTACGAGCAGTACTTC.

This clonotype was found many times. This rearrangement joins TRBV4-1 to TRBJ2-3, with D uncertain. V gave up 1 base and J gave up 1 base, with 9 bases separating them. The CDR3 is 15 amino acids. CDR1 is MGHRA and CDR2 is YSYEKL in the germline V gene. CDR3 protein: CASSQGIGGTDTQYF. In DNA form, the CDR3 reads TGCGCCAGCAGCCAAGGCATCGGAGGCACAGATACGCAGTATTTT.

This clonotype appeared a few times. The genes are TRBV15 and TRBJ2-2, with 7 bases lining up with TRBD2. Germline assignment: CDR1 LNHNV and CDR2 YYDKDF (reference sequence). V trimming: 1 base; J trimming: 6 bases; junction bases outside the gene matches: 2. The CDR3 runs 14 residues. CDR3 coding DNA: TGTGCCACCAGCAGAGGGGGAGGGTCCGGGGAGCTGTTTTTT. Its protein is CATSRGGGSGELFF.

The chain couples TRBV29-1 to TRBJ2-1; D is perhaps TRBD2 (6 bases). The CDR3 is 14 residues long. Deletions cut 7 bases from V and 5 bases from J, with 18 bases between. The germline CDR1 and CDR2 sequences are SQVTM and ANQGSEA. CDR3 region: CSAWRVERDNEQFF. For the CDR3, the DNA is TGCAGCGCCTGGAGGGTAGAAAGGGACAATGAGCAGTTCTTC.

This chain connects TRBV5-1 to TRBJ2-3; 8 bases line up with TRBD2. The CDR3 extends over 16 amino acids. The J segment lost 4 bases and the V segment lost 0 bases, leaving 7 bases of the junction unmatched. CDR1 SGHRS and CDR2 YFSETQ come from the germline V gene. The CDR3 here is CASSLAGGEWADTQYF. CDR3 sequence (DNA): TGCGCCAGCAGCTTGGCCGGGGGGGAATGGGCAGATACGCAGTATTTT.

This clonotype has at least ten counts. The chain uses TRBV10-3 and TRBJ2-7; TRBD1 is a possible D gene (5 bases). V gave up 3 bases and J gave up 3 bases, with 12 bases separating them. CDR1 ENHRY and CDR2 SYGVKD come from the germline V gene. The CDR3 covers 14 residues. CDR3 region: CAISDRQRGYEQYF. CDR3 DNA sequence: TGTGCCATCAGTGACAGGCAAAGGGGCTACGAGCAGTACTTC.

Only a few counts were recorded for this clonotype. The chain links TRBV15 to TRBJ2-2; D is tentatively TRBD1 or TRBD2 (5 bases each). V was trimmed by 3 bases and J by 5 bases, leaving 7 bases between them. The CDR3 consists of 13 residues. Germline V gene lookup returns CDR1 LNHNV and CDR2 YYDKDF (reference sequence). The CDR3 nucleotides read TGTGCCACCAGCAGGGGGGTTACCGGGGAGCTGTTTTTT. Translating it yields CATSRGVTGELFF.

In this sample, this clonotype turned up many times. The gene calls are TRBV12-3 or TRBV12-4 and TRBJ2-1; D perhaps matches TRBD2 (6 bases). This CDR3 has 14 amino acids. V shed 6 bases and J shed 2 bases, with 11 bases lying between them. The CDR3, as DNA: TGTGCCAGCAGCCGGGACTTCACCTACAATGAGCAGTTCTTC. Translation: CASSRDFTYNEQFF.

This clonotype was counted at least ten times. The chain recombines TRBV6-5 with TRBJ2-7, with 10 bases that match TRBD2. This CDR3 region has 14 residues. CDR1 MNHEY and CDR2 SVGAGI come from the germline V gene. The V and J ends lost 6 bases and 3 bases, in that order; junction bases with no gene match: 5. The CDR3 loop reads CASRSASGSYEQYF. The CDR3 DNA reads as TGTGCCAGCAGGTCCGCTAGCGGGAGCTACGAGCAGTACTTC.

The chain carries TRBV3-1 and TRBJ2-7; 12 positions agree with TRBD1. The germline CDR1 and CDR2 sequences are LGHDT and YNNKEL (reference sequence). Losses at the gene ends were 1 base for V and 10 bases for J; bases not matched to a gene: 8. The CDR3 has 15 amino acids. CDR3 DNA: TGTGCCAGCAGCCAAGTAGGGGGACAGGGGGCCCGACAGTACTTC. Its translation is CASSQVGGQGARQYF.

This clonotype was observed many times. A junction end diverges from the germline sequence, so it may reflect a read error. The rearrangement uses TRBV7-6 and TRBJ2-3, with 10 bases fitting TRBD2. This CDR3 has 17 residues. Germline V gene sequence: CDR1 SGHVS, CDR2 FNYEAQ. The CDR3 region is CVSSFGSSGSRTDTQYF. The CDR3 DNA reads TGTGTCAGCAGCTTTGGTTCTAGCGGGAGTCGGACAGATACGCAGTATTTT.

This clonotype was found many times. The rearrangement links TRBV11-2 to TRBJ2-7; weak D call: TRBD1 (5 bases). Trimming cost V 3 bases and J 11 bases, with 14 bases left between them. CDR1 and CDR2 from the germline V gene are SGHAT and FQNNGV. The CDR3 extends over 12 amino acids. This CDR3 is CASSLGPGRKYF. The CDR3 DNA follows: TGTGCCAGCAGCTTGGGGCCCGGGCGTAAGTACTTC.

There are a few counts of this clonotype. This rearrangement joins TRBV12-3 or TRBV12-4 to TRBJ2-4; the match to TRBD1 covers 10 bases. This CDR3 comprises 12 residues. The junction had 9 bases not matched to a gene; V was cut back by 6 bases and J by 16 bases. CDR3 region: CASSIDRGRVYF. CDR3 bases: TGTGCCAGCAGCATAGACAGGGGGCGAGTCTACTTC.

This clonotype has a handful of counts. The chain employs TRBV5-4 and TRBJ2-1; 11 nucleotides match TRBD2. The V gene end was trimmed by 4 bases and the J gene end by 6 bases; junction bases not matched to a gene: 12. Germline V lookup: CDR1 SGHNT, CDR2 YYREEE (reference sequence). This CDR3 has 17 residues. CDR3 in DNA: TGTGCCAGCAGCAAATACCTAGCGGGAGGCCTTGGCAATGAGCAGTTCTTC. Translation gives CASSKYLAGGLGNEQFF.

With respect to this clonotype: A clone one base away is much larger, so this may be a read error. The chain has TRBV5-1 and TRBJ2-1; tentatively, D is TRBD2 (7 bases). The ends were cut back, 0 bases at V and 9 bases at J, with 19 bases in the middle. Per germline, CDR1 SGHRS and CDR2 YFSETQ. CDR3 length equals 16 residues. The CDR3 bases are TGCGCCAGCAGCTTGGCCAACACAGGGAGGGGTCCTGAGCAGTTCTTC. Its protein product is CASSLANTGRGPEQFF. The whole variable domain, remainder taken from reference TRBV5-1 and TRBJ2-1, is KAGVTQTPRYLIKTRGQQVTLSCSPISGHRSVSWYQQTPGQGLQFLFEYFSETQRNKGNFPGRFSGRQFSNSRSEMNVSTLELGDSALYLCASSLANTGRGPEQFFGPGTRLTVL.

The V and J genes are TRBV7-2 and TRBJ2-3; TRBD2 aligns across 8 bases. The CDR3 is 17 residues long. V was pared by 0 bases and J by 5 bases, with 10 bases of the junction left unmatched. Looked up from germline, CDR1 is SGHTA and CDR2 is FQGNSA. This CDR3 reads CASSLAPSGRGGDTQYF. CDR3 in DNA: TGTGCCAGCAGCTTAGCTCCGAGCGGGAGAGGTGGAGATACGCAGTATTTT.

This clonotype was picked up a small number of times. This chain links TRBV9 with TRBJ2-1, with D uncertain. V was cut by 4 bases and J by 3 bases, with 14 bases left in between. Germline V gives CDR1 SGDLS, CDR2 YYNGEE. The CDR3 spans 15 residues. The CDR3 protein is CASSLGGQYYNEQFF. For the CDR3, the DNA is TGTGCCAGCAGCCTAGGTGGCCAATACTACAATGAGCAGTTCTTC. The full variable domain, with the rest looked up from reference TRBV9 and TRBJ2-1, is DSGVTQTPKHLITATGQRVTLRCSPRSGDLSVYWYQQSLDQGLQFLIQYYNGEERAKGNILERFSAQQFPDLHSELNLSSLELGDSALYFCASSLGGQYYNEQFFGPGTRLTVL.

This clonotype has more than one count but fewer than ten. This chain links TRBV4-1 with TRBJ1-4, with a weak D call TRBD1 (6 bases). CDR1 and CDR2 from the germline V gene are MGHRA and YSYEKL. CDR3 length equals 16 residues. Deletions cut 4 bases from V and 0 bases from J, with 12 bases between. The CDR3 sequence: CASSRSDRTTNEKLFF. The CDR3 coding sequence is TGCGCCAGCAGCCGGTCCGACAGGACAACTAATGAAAAACTGTTTTTT.

This clonotype was counted at least ten times. The chain has TRBV6-5 and TRBJ1-5, with 7 bases fitting TRBD1. J gave up 0 bases and V 5 bases, and 4 bases lay outside the gene matches. CDR3 size: 15 residues. The germline V gene encodes CDR1 MNHEY and CDR2 SVGAGI. Written as DNA, the CDR3 is TGTGCCAGCAGTCAGGGACAGTTTAGCAATCAGCCCCAGCATTTT. It specifies CASSQGQFSNQPQHF.

This rearrangement joins TRBV4-1 to TRBJ1-1; D ambiguous. The length of the CDR3 is 16 residues. V was pared by 0 bases and J by 1 base, with 12 bases between. CDR1 and CDR2 from the germline V gene are MGHRA and YSYEKL. The CDR3 DNA follows: TGCGCCAGCAGCCAAGATAAGTGGAGTTCGAACACTGAAGCTTTCTTT. Encoded protein: CASSQDKWSSNTEAFF.

The genes are TRBV24-1 and TRBJ2-3; no clear D gene. The CDR3 is made up of 14 amino acids. The V gene's germline CDR1 is KGHDR and CDR2 SFDVKD. V lost 5 bases and J lost 3, with 11 bases in between. This chain's CDR3 is CATSGRVGTDTQYF. The CDR3, as DNA: TGTGCCACCAGTGGTAGAGTGGGGACAGATACGCAGTATTTT.

The CDR3 DNA reads as TGTGCCAGCAGGACCGGGGTAAGTGGTCAGCCCCAGCATTTT. Protein sequence: CASRTGVSGQPQHF. V and J are TRBV28 and TRBJ1-5; D is ambiguous. CDR3 size: 14 residues. Germline-derived CDR1 and CDR2 are MDHEN and SYDVKM. With 6 bases removed from V and 6 bases from J, the gap between germline ends came to 15 bases.

This clonotype was seen ten or more times. This chain joins TRBV10-3 and TRBJ1-1; a possible D gene is TRBD1 (5 bases). Germline-derived CDR1 and CDR2 are ENHRY and SYGVKD. Trimming took off 8 bases at V and 4 bases at J, with 8 bases between the two ends. This CDR3 has 11 amino acids. Written as DNA, the CDR3 is TGTGCCATCGGCAGGGTCACTGAAGCTTTCTTT. Encoded protein: CAIGRVTEAFF.

This clonotype was seen only a few times. The chain joins TRBV20-1 to TRBJ2-7, with 8 bases aligning to TRBD1. Germline assignment: CDR1 DFQATT and CDR2 SNEGSKA (reference sequence). With 5 bases clipped from V and 3 bases from J, the junction kept 6 bases outside the gene matches. The CDR3 has 13 amino acids. CDR3 bases: TGCAGTGCTCGCGGACAGGGTCGCTACGAGCAGTACTTC. Its protein is CSARGQGRYEQYF.

This clonotype has ten or more counts. The J gene is TRBJ2-7, the V gene TRBV25-1; D is unclear. V was shortened by 3 bases and J by 4 bases, with 4 bases between the two germline ends. The CDR3 runs to 11 residues. Germline values: CDR1 MGHDK, CDR2 SYGVNS. The CDR3 region is CASSDYYEQYF. CDR3 DNA: TGTGCCAGCAGTGACTATTACGAGCAGTACTTC.